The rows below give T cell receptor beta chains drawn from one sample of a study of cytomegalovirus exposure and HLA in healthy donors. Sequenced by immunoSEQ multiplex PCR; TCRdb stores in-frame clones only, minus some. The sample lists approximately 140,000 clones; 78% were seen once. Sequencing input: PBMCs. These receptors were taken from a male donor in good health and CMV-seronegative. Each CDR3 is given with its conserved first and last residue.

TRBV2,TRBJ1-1,CAGVIRTVGPEAFF
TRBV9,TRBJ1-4,CASSVDPHGATNEKLFF
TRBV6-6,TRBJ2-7,CASSARTGGSYEQYF
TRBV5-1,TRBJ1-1,CASSSLVELNTEAFF
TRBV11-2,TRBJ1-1,CASSIPPWGRGGFEAFF
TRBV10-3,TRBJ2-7,CAISERGGVGEQYF
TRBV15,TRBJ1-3,CATSTFLDRGGNTIYF
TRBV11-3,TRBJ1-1,CASSFSGFDTEAFF
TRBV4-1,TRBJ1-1,CASSQVTQGNTEAFF
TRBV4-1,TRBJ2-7,CASSTLQGTRSYEQYF
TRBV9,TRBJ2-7,CASSVGGLADEQYF
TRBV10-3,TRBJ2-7,CAISDGTEGGYYEQYF
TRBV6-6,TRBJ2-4,CASSYSLYTGPQYF
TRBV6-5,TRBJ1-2,CASSYSTDRGGYGYTF
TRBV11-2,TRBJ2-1,CASSLGPSGDEQFF
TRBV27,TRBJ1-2,CASSLSPTGKPAAYGYTF
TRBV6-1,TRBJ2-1,CASSDINLGNEQFF
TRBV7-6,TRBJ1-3,CASSLTGWDTIYF
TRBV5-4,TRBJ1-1,CASSPNLNTEAFF
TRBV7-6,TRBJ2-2,CASSLAYNGRVTGELFF
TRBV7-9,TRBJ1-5,CASSPGWGQGNIRQHF
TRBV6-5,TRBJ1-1,CASSKQGSSTEAFF
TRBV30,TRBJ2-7,CAWSLRDRGYEQYF
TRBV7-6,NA,CASSRAGTGYNEQYF
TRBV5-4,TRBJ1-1,CASTRDSMNTEAFF
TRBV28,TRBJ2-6,CASSSWDRAGANVLTF
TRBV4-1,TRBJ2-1,CASSQDSRGGEQFF
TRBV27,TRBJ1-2,CASTEGHLNLPYGYTF
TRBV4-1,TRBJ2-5,CASRRQGWGETQYF
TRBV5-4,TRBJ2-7,CASSLDNLAGGGYEQYF
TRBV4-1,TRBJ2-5,CAARLAAFQETQYF
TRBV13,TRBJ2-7,CASSLGPGQLAYEQYF
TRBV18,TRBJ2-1,CASSPRATKVFHEQFF
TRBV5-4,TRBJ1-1,CASSRGRFDTEAFF
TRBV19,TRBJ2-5,CASSITAGKTQYF
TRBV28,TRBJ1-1,CASSSRARQGVFPFF
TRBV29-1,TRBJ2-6,CSVIATGGAGANVLTF
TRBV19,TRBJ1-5,CASSIAPAGTVERPQHF
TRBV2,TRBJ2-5,CASSKQGAQETQYF
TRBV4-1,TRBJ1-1,CASSHPGREAFF
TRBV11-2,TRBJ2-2,CASSFRGYNTGELFF
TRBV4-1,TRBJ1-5,CASSLHTPGSQPQHF
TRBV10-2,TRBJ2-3,CASSATSGSTDTQYF
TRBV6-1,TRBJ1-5,CASKRSGNSNQPQHF
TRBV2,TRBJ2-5,CATSREGQETQYF
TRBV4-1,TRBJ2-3,CASSQEAGQGRADTQYF
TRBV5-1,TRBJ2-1,CASSLSSGSIYEQFF
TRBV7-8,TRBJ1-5,CASSADSYSNQPQHF
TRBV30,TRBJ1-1,CAWRKTVNTEAFF
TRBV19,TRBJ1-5,CASVTPGYNQPQHF
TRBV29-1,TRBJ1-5,CSGSGGLNQPQHF
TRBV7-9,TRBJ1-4,CASSPDRTNEKLFF
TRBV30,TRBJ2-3,CAWSAQGGTDTQYF
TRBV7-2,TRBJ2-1,CASSSSGGVAYNEQFF
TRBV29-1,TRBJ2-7,CSASAGSLGEQYF